This entry lists 28 T cell receptor beta chains sequenced from one sample in a study of T cell responses to AZD1222 COVID-19 vaccine. The assay was immunoSEQ multiplex PCR, and TCRdb's table has in-frame clones only and misses some. The table shows 150,000 or so clones, with about 87% occurring only once. The sample in question was peripheral blood, obtained on day 0 of AZD1222 vaccination. Source of these receptors: an adult in good health.

V gene TRBV19 combines with J gene TRBJ2-1; 9 positions agree with TRBD1. Germline V CDR1 and CDR2: LNHDA, SQIVND (reference sequence). V was clipped by 7 bases and J by 4 bases; unmatched bases: 14. CDR3 length: 17 amino acids. CDR3: CASKSERTGGRYNEQFF. CDR3 sequence (DNA): TGTGCCAGTAAGTCCGAACGAACAGGGGGCAGGTACAATGAGCAGTTCTTC.

The V and J genes are TRBV9 and TRBJ2-2; 10 bases agree with TRBD2. The germline V gene encodes CDR1 SGDLS and CDR2 YYNGEE. The CDR3 contains 16 residues. The ends lost 0 bases at V and 6 bases at J; junction bases unmatched: 5. For the CDR3, the DNA is TGTGCCAGCAGCGTAGAGCTAGCGGGAGTCTCCGGGGAGCTGTTTTTT. This sequence encodes CASSVELAGVSGELFF.

The V and J genes are TRBV19 and TRBJ1-1; the D is unclear. With 5 bases removed from V and 1 base from J, the gap between germline ends came to 8 bases. The CDR3 has 13 residues. Germline-derived CDR1 and CDR2 are LNHDA and SQIVND (reference sequence). Here the CDR3 reads CASSGLGNTEAFF. The CDR3 DNA reads as TGTGCCAGTAGTGGACTGGGGAACACTGAAGCTTTCTTT.

The V gene is TRBV5-4, the J gene TRBJ1-1; D ambiguous. This CDR3 has 14 amino acids. The V gene's germline CDR1 is SGHNT and CDR2 YYREEE (reference sequence). The V gene lost 2 bases and the J gene lost 1 base, with 9 bases spanning the gap. The CDR3 DNA follows: TGTGCCAGCAGCTTCGGTTCAGGGAACACTGAAGCTTTCTTT. Amino acids: CASSFGSGNTEAFF.

This chain connects TRBV7-2 to TRBJ2-5, with TRBD1 matching 10 bases. The CDR3 spans 15 residues. J lost 1 base, V lost 6 bases, and 5 bases had no gene match. Germline-derived CDR1 and CDR2 are SGHTA and FQGNSA. The CDR3 region is CASRTRDRGQETQYF. DNA of the CDR3: TGTGCCAGCAGGACCCGGGACAGGGGCCAAGAGACCCAGTACTTC.

V gene TRBV18 combines with J gene TRBJ1-1; no clear D. This CDR3 is built from 13 residues. Germline lookup yields CDR1 KGHSH and CDR2 LQKENI. V lost 7 bases and J lost 2, with 11 bases in between. DNA of the CDR3: TGTGCCAGCTGCCTCAATGGAAACACTGAAGCTTTCTTT. Residues: CASCLNGNTEAFF.

V gene TRBV19 combines with J gene TRBJ1-1; D possibly corresponds to TRBD1 (5 bases). Germline V gene lookup returns CDR1 LNHDA and CDR2 SQIVND (reference sequence). The CDR3 covers 13 residues. V lost 7 bases, J lost 2 bases, and 11 bases lay in between. CDR3 amino acids: CASKGTANTEAFF. The CDR3, as DNA: TGTGCCAGTAAGGGGACGGCTAACACTGAAGCTTTCTTT.

This sequence joins TRBV25-1 and TRBJ1-1, with D perhaps matching TRBD1 (5 bases). Germline V CDR1 and CDR2: MGHDK, SYGVNS. V lost 6 bases to trimming and J lost 4 bases, with 18 bases between them. This CDR3 comprises 15 residues. CDR3 nucleotides: TGTGCCAGCAGCAAAACCAGGGTCGAGGCCACTGAAGCTTTCTTT. As protein: CASSKTRVEATEAFF.

This clone was seen a single time. This sequence joins TRBV11-3 and TRBJ2-3; TRBD1 matches 9 bases. The CDR3 loop spans 14 amino acids. The junction had 2 bases not matched to a gene; V was cut back by 3 bases and J by 4 bases. The V gene's germline CDR1 is SGHNT and CDR2 YENEEA. The CDR3 loop reads CASSLGQGADTQYF. CDR3 nucleotides: TGTGCCAGCAGCTTGGGACAGGGTGCAGATACGCAGTATTTT.

The chain carries TRBV30 and TRBJ2-7; 11 nucleotides agree with TRBD2. The V and J ends lost 3 bases and 4 bases, in that order; junction bases with no gene match: 5. This CDR3 contains 14 residues. Germline-derived CDR1 and CDR2 are GTSNPN and SVGIG (reference sequence). CDR3 DNA: TGTGCCTGGAGCGCGACTAGCGGGATGTACGAGCAGTACTTC. As protein: CAWSATSGMYEQYF.

This chain joins TRBV29-1 and TRBJ1-4; maybe TRBD1 (6 bases). This CDR3 is built from 14 residues. The V and J ends lost 2 bases and 5 bases respectively, with 12 bases between them. Germline CDR1 and CDR2: SQVTM and ANQGSEA. The DNA for the CDR3 is TGCAGCGTTGAATTCGGGGGGCGGAATGAAAAACTGTTTTTT. Amino acid sequence: CSVEFGGRNEKLFF. Variable domain in full (rest from reference TRBV29-1 and TRBJ1-4): SAVISQKPSRDICQRGTSLTIQCQVDSQVTMMFWYRQQPGQSLTLIATANQGSEATYESGFVIDKFPISRPNLTFSTLTVSNMSPEDSSIYLCSVEFGGRNEKLFFGSGTQLSVL.

V usage is TRBV29-1 and J usage is TRBJ1-5, with D maybe TRBD1 (5 bases). Trimming removed 6 bases from V and 1 base from J, with 13 bases in between. Germline loops: CDR1 SQVTM, CDR2 ANQGSEA. CDR3 size: 14 residues. The CDR3 region is CSVLGGESNQPQHF. The CDR3 nucleotides read TGCAGCGTCCTTGGAGGGGAGAGCAATCAGCCCCAGCATTTT. The full variable domain, rest sourced from reference TRBV29-1 and TRBJ1-5, is SAVISQKPSRDICQRGTSLTIQCQVDSQVTMMFWYRQQPGQSLTLIATANQGSEATYESGFVIDKFPISRPNLTFSTLTVSNMSPEDSSIYLCSVLGGESNQPQHFGDGTRLSIL.

The V gene is TRBV24-1, the J gene TRBJ1-5; 8 nucleotides align to TRBD1. V shed 5 bases, J shed 0 bases, and the junction held 11 bases outside the gene matches. Germline V gene lookup returns CDR1 KGHDR and CDR2 SFDVKD. The CDR3 consists of 18 residues. The CDR3 loop is CATSGDRTGRGSNQPQHF. In nucleotides, the CDR3 is TGTGCCACCAGTGGCGACCGGACAGGGAGAGGTAGCAATCAGCCCCAGCATTTT.

The chain carries TRBV9 and TRBJ1-2, with 7 bases aligning to TRBD1. Germline V gene sequence: CDR1 SGDLS, CDR2 YYNGEE. This CDR3 is built from 15 residues. Trimming cost V 3 bases and J 5 bases; bases outside gene matches: 10. The CDR3 sequence is CASSAGVQGEYGYTF. The CDR3 coding sequence is TGTGCCAGCAGCGCGGGGGTCCAGGGGGAATATGGCTACACCTTC.

This sequence joins TRBV7-2 and TRBJ2-5; a weak D match, TRBD1 (6 bases). The CDR3 totals 16 residues. Trimming stripped 1 base from V and 4 bases from J, with 16 bases between. CDR1 is SGHTA, CDR2 FQGNSA, per germline. Written as DNA, the CDR3 is TGTGCCAGCAGCTTAGTAGGCAGGGGAGTAGGAGAGACCCAGTACTTC. Its protein product is CASSLVGRGVGETQYF.

This chain joins TRBV7-6 and TRBJ1-1; possibly TRBD1 for D (6 bases). Germline CDR1 and CDR2: SGHVS and FNYEAQ. V was cut by 2 bases and J by 7 bases, with 11 bases left in between. The CDR3 spans 13 residues. CDR3 DNA: TGTGCCAGCAGCTTAAAACAGGGAGTTGAAGCTTTCTTT. It is translated as CASSLKQGVEAFF. Using reference TRBV7-6 and TRBJ1-1 for the parts outside the CDR3, the full variable domain is GAGVSQSPRYKVTKRGQDVALRCDPISGHVSLYWYRQALGQGPEFLTYFNYEAQQDKSGLPNDRFSAERPEGSISTLTIQRTEQRDSAMYRCASSLKQGVEAFFGQGTRLTVV.

CDR3 in DNA: TGCGCCAGCAGCCAAGATCGGCTTGAGCAGTTCTTC. This sequence encodes CASSQDRLEQFF. V and J are TRBV4-3 and TRBJ2-1; D call uncertain. Germline V gene data show CDR1 as LGHNA and CDR2 as YSLEER. CDR3 length: 12 residues. Deletions cut 0 bases from V and 9 bases from J, with 6 bases between.

The chain is built from TRBV5-1 and TRBJ2-7, with a tentative D call TRBD2 (5 bases). Trimming left V 0 bases short and J 4 bases short, with 11 bases between. Germline V gene data show CDR1 as SGHRS and CDR2 as YFSETQ. The CDR3 sequence is 14 residues long. The CDR3: CASSLAGSTYEQYF. DNA of the CDR3: TGCGCCAGCAGCTTGGCGGGGAGCACATACGAGCAGTACTTC. Using reference TRBV5-1 and TRBJ2-7 for the parts outside the CDR3, the full variable domain is KAGVTQTPRYLIKTRGQQVTLSCSPISGHRSVSWYQQTPGQGLQFLFEYFSETQRNKGNFPGRFSGRQFSNSRSEMNVSTLELGDSALYLCASSLAGSTYEQYFGPGTRLTVT.

The chain links TRBV18 to TRBJ2-7, with unresolved D. V lost 4 bases and J 1 base, leaving 8 bases between the germline ends. Germline assignment: CDR1 KGHSH and CDR2 LQKENI. This CDR3 region has 13 residues. This CDR3 reads CASSLAGSYEQYF. The CDR3 DNA follows: TGTGCCAGCTCACTAGCAGGTTCCTACGAGCAGTACTTC.

The chain uses TRBV6-1 and TRBJ1-2, with no clear D. Germline lookup yields CDR1 MNHNS and CDR2 SASEGT. Trimming left V 3 bases short and J 4 bases short, with 6 bases between. The CDR3 runs 12 residues. CDR3 nucleotides: TGTGCCAGCAGTGACAGACCCTATGGCTACACCTTC. This translates into CASSDRPYGYTF.

The V call is TRBV10-3, the J call TRBJ2-1; 9 bases fit TRBD2. The V gene's germline CDR1 is ENHRY and CDR2 SYGVKD. The V segment lost 2 bases and the J segment 3 bases; nucleotides outside the gene matches: 2. This CDR3 contains 15 residues. CDR3: CAISEQAGGYNEQFF. The CDR3 region has the DNA TGTGCCATCAGTGAGCAAGCGGGAGGCTACAATGAGCAGTTCTTC.

The genes are TRBV5-6 and TRBJ2-3; D unresolved. This CDR3 spans 15 amino acids. Germline CDR1 reads SGHDT; CDR2 reads YYEEEE. V lost 0 bases and J lost 1, with 9 bases in between. CDR3: CASSLGPGGTDTQYF. The CDR3 DNA is TGTGCCAGCAGCTTGGGTCCAGGAGGCACAGATACGCAGTATTTT.

The chain combines TRBV5-4 with TRBJ1-2; the D is unclear. The V end lost 0 bases, the J end lost 8 bases, and 11 bases lay between the germline ends. The CDR3 contains 13 residues. Germline loops: CDR1 SGHNT, CDR2 YYREEE (reference sequence). CDR3 sequence reads: CASSLATLEGYTF. CDR3 nucleotides: TGTGCCAGCAGCTTGGCCACCCTAGAGGGCTACACCTTC.

The V gene is TRBV5-1, the J gene TRBJ2-3, with D unresolved. V was clipped by 0 bases and J by 4 bases, with 9 bases between them. In germline, CDR1 is SGHRS, CDR2 YFSETQ. This CDR3 has 14 residues. CDR3 loop: CASSLEGQPDTQYF. CDR3 coding DNA: TGCGCCAGCAGCTTGGAGGGCCAGCCAGATACGCAGTATTTT.

The J gene is TRBJ1-6, the V gene TRBV7-9; D is uncertain. The CDR3 is 13 residues long. Germline values: CDR1 SEHNR, CDR2 FQNEAQ (reference sequence). V was shortened by 3 bases and J by 5 bases, with 5 bases between the two germline ends. The CDR3, as DNA: TGTGCCAGCAGCTTGGGGAATAATTCACCCCTCCACTTT. Residues: CASSLGNNSPLHF. Full variable domain (rest looked up from reference TRBV7-9 and TRBJ1-6): DTGVSQNPRHKITKRGQNVTFRCDPISEHNRLYWYRQTLGQGPEFLTYFQNEAQLEKSRLLSDRFSAERPKGSFSTLEIQRTEQGDSAMYLCASSLGNNSPLHFGNGTRLTVT.

The chain combines TRBV27 with TRBJ2-7, with D hard to call. CDR3 length: 13 amino acids. Germline CDR1 is MNHEY and CDR2 is SMNVEV (reference sequence). Trimming removed 6 bases at V and 4 bases at J, with 13 bases between. The CDR3 nucleotides read TGTGCCAGCAGCCAACTCGGCAGGTACGAGCAGTACTTC. It translates to CASSQLGRYEQYF.

This clone was observed a handful of times. The chain combines TRBV6-2 or TRBV6-3 with TRBJ2-3, with TRBD2 identical over 8 bases. CDR3 length: 15 residues. Germline loops: CDR1 MNHEY, CDR2 SVGEGT. The ends lost 4 bases at V and 2 bases at J; junction bases unmatched: 5. The DNA for the CDR3 is TGTGCCAGCAGTTCCGCGGGAGGAGACACAGATACGCAGTATTTT. Protein product: CASSSAGGDTDTQYF.

V gene TRBV7-2 combines with J gene TRBJ2-1, with TRBD2 identical over 9 bases. The CDR3 runs 15 residues. Trimming at V came to 5 bases and at J to 7 bases, leaving 9 bases not matched to a gene. From germline, CDR1 is SGHTA and CDR2 FQGNSA. CDR3 sequence reads: CASSLTSGWANEQFF. CDR3 DNA: TGTGCCAGCAGCCTAACTAGCGGGTGGGCGAATGAGCAGTTCTTC.